The clone carrying this TCR beta chain was picked up a small number of times. Its matching antigen is unknown. CDR1 and CDR2 (germline): LNHDA, SQIVND (reference sequence). The CDR3 contains 15 residues. V lost 3 bases and J lost 5, with 16 bases in between. The source of the sample is a study of breast tumors, draining lymph nodes, adjacent tissues. MiXCR, applied by TCRdb to the multiplex PCR reads, yields one record per CDR3 protein. The sample holds about 230,000 distinct CDR3 sequences, approximately 31% seen once. Breast cancer patients provided tissue from their axillary draining lymph nodes. Study-wide results and limits: The lymph node origin of tumor T cells was framed as consistent with a hypothesis, not demonstrated. Tumor and nontumor repertoires were significantly more similar in luminal-like than in basal-like breast cancer. Tumors had less TCR diversity than lymph nodes, more than nontumor tissue. Data fit most tumor T cells coming from lymph node, expanding in tumor.

Sequenced input: axillary lymph node tissue. The gene calls are TRBV19 and TRBJ1-1; no clear D. The receptor was derived from a female donor with breast cancer. Some clones in this sample may be carry-over from other donors' samples. The CDR3 sequence is CASSIGPGGGTEAFF. The CDR3 region has the DNA TGTGCCAGTAGTATTGGACCAGGAGGAGGAACTGAAGCTTTCTTT.